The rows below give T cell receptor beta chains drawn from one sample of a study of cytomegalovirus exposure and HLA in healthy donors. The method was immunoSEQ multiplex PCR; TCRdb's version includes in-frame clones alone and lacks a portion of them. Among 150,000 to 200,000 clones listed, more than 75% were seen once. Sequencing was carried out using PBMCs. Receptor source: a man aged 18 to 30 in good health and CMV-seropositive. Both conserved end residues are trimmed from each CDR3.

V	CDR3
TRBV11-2	ASSLDGTSGRAKDNEQF
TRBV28	ASSPNPDRERFTGELF
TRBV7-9	ASGTSGGSYEQY
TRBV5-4	ASSLPERETDTQY
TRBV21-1	ASSKQPEMDSRTLVRQY
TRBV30	AWSRGRVEEQY
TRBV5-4	ASSRDSGETQY
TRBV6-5	ASSPQVFTEAF
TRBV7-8	ASSGVRVGLDNQPQH
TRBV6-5	ASSEGQVLYEQY
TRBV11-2	ASPTSGGNTGELF
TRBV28	ASSFQTGGTNEKLF
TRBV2	ASSVVADTQY
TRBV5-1	ASSLGQGEQF
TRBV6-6	ASSSTWTGRDTEAF